The clone carrying this T cell receptor (beta chain) was detected ten times or more. The target antigen is unknown. Combining iRepertoire HTBI primers with Arm-PCR of CDR3 regions, the authors built TCR beta libraries. MiXCR was run by TCRdb on the multiplex PCR reads, yielding one entry per CDR3 protein. The data show around 400,000 distinct CDR3 sequences, 12% seen once. This record belongs to a study of regulatory T cells in long-lasting Graves disease. Study outcomes and limitations: The study found TRBV28, TRBJ1-2 and TRBJ2-5 favored in persistent disease.

Time point in this sample: newly diagnosed GD, antithyroid drugs for less than 3 months. There was RNA extracted from PBMCs, and the TCR library was made from it. V lost 2 bases to trimming and J lost 1 base, with 22 bases between them. The CDR3 has 19 residues. Germline CDR1 and CDR2: SNHLY and FYNNEI. The same sample was also studied in work on T cells in Graves' hyperthyroidism and ophthalmopathy. This second study notes: A set of HTBI primers served as the primers for a first-round RT-PCR of the TCR CDR3. Most thyroid clonotypes with frequency above 0.001 were detected in blood.

This chain uses TRBV2 with TRBJ2-3; no firm D call. The clonotype originates from a woman aged 18 to 35 with Graves disease. The sample in question was peripheral blood mononuclear cells (PBMCs), obtained at new diagnosis, from a patient treated with antithyroid drugs. The CDR3 sequence is CASSERRTRGLPGTDTQYF. The DNA of the CDR3 is TGTGCCAGCAGTGAAAGGAGAACTCGCGGCCTACCCGGCACAGATACGCAGTATTTT.